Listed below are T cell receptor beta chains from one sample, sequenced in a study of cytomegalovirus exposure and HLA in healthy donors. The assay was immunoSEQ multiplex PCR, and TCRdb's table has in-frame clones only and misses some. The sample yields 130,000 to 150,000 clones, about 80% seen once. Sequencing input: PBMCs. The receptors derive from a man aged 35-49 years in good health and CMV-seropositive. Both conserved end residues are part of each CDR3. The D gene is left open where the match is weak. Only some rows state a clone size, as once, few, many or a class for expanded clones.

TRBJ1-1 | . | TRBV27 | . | TGTGCCAGCAGCCTCAGGGAGGGCGCACTCGAAGCTTTCTTT | CASSLREGALEAFF
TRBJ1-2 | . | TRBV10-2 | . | TGCGCCAGCAGTGAGCCGGGACATTATGGCTACACCTTC | CASSEPGHYGYTF
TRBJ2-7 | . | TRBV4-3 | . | TGCGCCAGCAGCCAAGATCTTGTCAGCGGATACGAGCAGTACTTC | CASSQDLVSGYEQYF
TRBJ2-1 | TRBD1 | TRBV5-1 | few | TGCGCCAGCAGCTTGGTACAACAGGGGGTTGGAAATGAGCAGTTCTTC | CASSLVQQGVGNEQFF
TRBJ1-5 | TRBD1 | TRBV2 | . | TGTGCCAGCAGCGTAGACAGGGGCGGCAATCAGCCCCAGCATTTT | CASSVDRGGNQPQHF
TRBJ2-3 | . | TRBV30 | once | TGTGCCTGGAGTGCACTAGCCCTTCTGGGGGATACGCAGTATTTT | CAWSALALLGDTQYF
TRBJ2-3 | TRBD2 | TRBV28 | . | TGTGCCAGCACATCCGGGCTAGCGGGGGATACGCAGTATTTT | CASTSGLAGDTQYF
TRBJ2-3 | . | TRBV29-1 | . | TGCAGCACTAGCCCGTGGACGTTGCGTCAATCGGATACGCAGTATTTT | CSTSPWTLRQSDTQYF
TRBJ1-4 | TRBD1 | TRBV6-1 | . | TGTGCCAGCAGTGAAGGGACAGGGTTTGAAAAACTGTTTTTT | CASSEGTGFEKLFF
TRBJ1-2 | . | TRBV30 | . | TGTGCCTGGAGAAGGGGTAACTATGGCTACACCTTC | CAWRRGNYGYTF
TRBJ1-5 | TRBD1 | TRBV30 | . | TGTGCCTGGAGTCCAAGGACAGGGGCCCAGCATTTT | CAWSPRTGAQHF
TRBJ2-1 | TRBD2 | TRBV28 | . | TGTGCCAGCAGTGCCCTACTAGCGGGAGCAAGCGAGCAGTTCTTC | CASSALLAGASEQFF
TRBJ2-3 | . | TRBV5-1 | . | TGCGCCAGCAGCTTGACCCATATAGCGGTATTGGGCACAGATACGCAGTATTTT | CASSLTHIAVLGTDTQYF
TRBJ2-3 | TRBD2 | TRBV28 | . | TGTGCCAGCAGTTTACGCCCTAGGGGCGCGGGAGGGCTTACAGATACGCAGTATTTT | CASSLRPRGAGGLTDTQYF
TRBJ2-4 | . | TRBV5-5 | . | TGTGCCAGCAGCGCCGGACAGGCCAAAAACATTCAGTACTTC | CASSAGQAKNIQYF
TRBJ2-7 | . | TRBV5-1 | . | TGCGCCAGCAGCTTGGGGGCGCCCTACGAGCAGTACTTC | CASSLGAPYEQYF
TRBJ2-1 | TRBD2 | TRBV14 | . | TGTGCCAGCAGCTCGGGACTAGCGGGAGGTTACAATGAGCAGTTCTTC | CASSSGLAGGYNEQFF
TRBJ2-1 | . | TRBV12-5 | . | TGTGCTAGTGGTTTGGGGGCTTGGTCTGAGCAGTTCTTC | CASGLGAWSEQFF
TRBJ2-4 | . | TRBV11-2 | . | TGTGCCAGCAGCCTGGCCGGGACTGGGAACATTCAGTACTTC | CASSLAGTGNIQYF
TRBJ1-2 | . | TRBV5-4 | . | TGTGCCAGCAGCTTGAGTGTCGGTAACTATGGCTACACCTTC | CASSLSVGNYGYTF
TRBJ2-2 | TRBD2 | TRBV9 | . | TGTGCCAGCAGCGTAAACAGCGGGGGGAACACCGGGGAGCTGTTTTTT | CASSVNSGGNTGELFF
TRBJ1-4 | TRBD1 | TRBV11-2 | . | TGTGCCAGCAGCTTGGGACAGGCTTACGAAAAACTGTTTTTT | CASSLGQAYEKLFF
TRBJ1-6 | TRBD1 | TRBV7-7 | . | TGTGCCAGCAGCATGGACAGGGTCTCACCCCTCCACTTT | CASSMDRVSPLHF
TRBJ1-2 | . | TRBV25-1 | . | TGTGCCAGCAGCGCTCAGGGGAACTATGGCTACACCTTC | CASSAQGNYGYTF
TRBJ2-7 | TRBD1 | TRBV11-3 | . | TGTGCCAGCAGCGGGACAGGGAGGTACGAGCAGTACTTC | CASSGTGRYEQYF
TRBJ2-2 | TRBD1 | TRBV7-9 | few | TGTGCCAGCAGTGAAACAGGGGGCTTTAAGCCCGGGGAGCTGTTTTTT | CASSETGGFKPGELFF
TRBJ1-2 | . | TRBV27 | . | TGTGCCAGCAGTTTATTCCGGGGAGGAGGCTACACCTTC | CASSLFRGGGYTF
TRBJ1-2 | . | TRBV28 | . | TGTGCCAGCAGTTTTGTCCAGGGGCTCTATGGCTACACCTTC | CASSFVQGLYGYTF
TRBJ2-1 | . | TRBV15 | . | TGTGCCACCAGCATTGAAGGCGGGTCCTCGAATGAGCAGTTCTTC | CATSIEGGSSNEQFF
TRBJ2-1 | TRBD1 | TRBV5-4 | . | TGTGCCAGCAGCGGGCCGGGACAGGGGGCAAATGAGCAGTTCTTC | CASSGPGQGANEQFF
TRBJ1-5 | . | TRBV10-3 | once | TGTGCCATCAGTGACCCGACGGAGAATCAGCCCCAGCATTTT | CAISDPTENQPQHF
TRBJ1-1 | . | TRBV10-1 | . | TGCGCCAGCAGTGAGTTCACGGGGTCCACTGAAGCTTTCTTT | CASSEFTGSTEAFF
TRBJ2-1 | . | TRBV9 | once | TGTGCCAGCAGCGTAGCTGGTAGCCCCCGCCCGGGTGAGCAGTTCTTC | CASSVAGSPRPGEQFF
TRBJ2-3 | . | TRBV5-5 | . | TGTGCCAGCAGCTGGGCGTCCACAGATACGCAGTATTTT | CASSWASTDTQYF
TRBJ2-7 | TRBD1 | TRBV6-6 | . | TGTGCCAGCAGTTACTTGGGACAGGGGTACGAGCAGTACTTC | CASSYLGQGYEQYF
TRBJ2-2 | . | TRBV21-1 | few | TGTGCCAGCACATCACTGAACACCGGGGAGCTGTTTTTT | CASTSLNTGELFF
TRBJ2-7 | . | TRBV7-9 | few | TGTTCCAGCAGCCCAAGCAAGACACGAAAATACTACGAGCAGTACTTC | CSSSPSKTRKYYEQYF
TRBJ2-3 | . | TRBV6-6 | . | TGTGCCACCCAACTCGGGACAAGCACAGATACGCAGTATTTT | CATQLGTSTDTQYF
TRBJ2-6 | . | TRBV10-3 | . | TGTGCCATCAGTAAGAGACGGGGGGCTCACTCTGGGGCCAACGTCCTGACTTTC | CAISKRRGAHSGANVLTF
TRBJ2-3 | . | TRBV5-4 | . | TGTGCCAGCAGCGTTGGAGGGCCTGAAGATACGCAGTATTTT | CASSVGGPEDTQYF
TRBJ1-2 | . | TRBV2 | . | TGTGCCATCTACAGGCTTGGCTACACCTTC | CAIYRLGYTF